This T cell receptor beta chain came from a study of cytomegalovirus exposure and HLA in healthy donors. General study points: Many donors carried some public TCRs, although rarity characterized most TCR sequences. TRBV6-2, TRBV6-3 and other indistinguishable V segments were excluded.

V lost 4 bases, J lost 7 bases, and 7 bases stayed unmatched. Germline values: CDR1 LNHDA, CDR2 SQIVND (reference sequence). The CDR3 length is 16 residues. To note about this clone: The antigen is unknown.

13 Jbeta primers and 60 Vbeta primers were used for the PCR. Profiling relied on immunoSEQ multiplex PCR, and the TCRdb table lists in-frame clones only, not all of them. This table holds some 140,000 clones, 73% found once. The receptor was isolated from a woman in her thirties or forties in good health and CMV-seronegative. V gene TRBV19 combines with J gene TRBJ2-5; TRBD2 matches at 15 bases. Source material: PBMCs. The CDR3 spells CASSTGLAGGAVTQYF. The DNA for the CDR3 is TGTGCCAGTAGTACGGGACTAGCGGGGGGCGCGGTGACCCAGTACTTC.